These 13 T cell receptor beta chains came from one sample sequenced in a study of human CD8 memory T cell subsets. Libraries of TCR beta chains were produced by 5' RACE (UMI-labeled). After re-calling the 5' RACE reads, TCRdb lists one entry per CDR3 protein, DNA absent. In total, the table holds around 11,000 distinct CDR3 sequences. The specimen sequenced was CD8+ T cells from PBMCs. The receptors originated from a human donor in good health.

V and J are TRBV30 and TRBJ2-7; TCRdb returns TRBD2, unconfirmable since there is no DNA. The CDR3 has 15 residues. Germline V gives CDR1 GTSNPN, CDR2 SVGIG (reference sequence). CDR3 in amino acids: CAWSVRASGFIEQYF.

This clonotype is labeled medium-sized based on frequency. V usage is TRBV20-1 and J usage is TRBJ2-7; TCRdb returns TRBD1, unconfirmable since there is no DNA. The germline CDR1 and CDR2 sequences are DFQATT and SNEGSKA (reference sequence). This CDR3 contains 14 residues. The CDR3 reads CSARDRDSYYEQYF.

The genes are TRBV27 and TRBJ1-1. The CDR3 extends over 14 amino acids. Germline-derived CDR1 and CDR2 are MNHEY and SMNVEV (reference sequence). Here the CDR3 reads CASSSAAVNTEAFF.

The chain has TRBV12-3 or TRBV12-4 and TRBJ1-1. The CDR3 covers 12 residues. CDR3 in amino acids: CASSLKQKEAFF.

The J gene is TRBJ2-7, the V gene TRBV19; TCRdb picks TRBD2, but there is no DNA to check that call. Germline loops: CDR1 LNHDA, CDR2 SQIVND (reference sequence). CDR3 length: 15 amino acids. The CDR3 reads CASSISGADWYEQYF. The whole variable domain, remainder taken from reference TRBV19 and TRBJ2-7, is DGGITQSPKYLFRKEGQNVTLSCEQNLNHDAMYWYRQDPGQGLRLIYYSQIVNDFQKGDIAEGYSVSREKKESFPLTVTSAQKNPTAFYLCASSISGADWYEQYFGPGTRLTVT.

This CDR3 reads CASSRSGGKETQYF. This chain links TRBV12-3 or TRBV12-4 with TRBJ2-5; TCRdb's D call of TRBD1 is untestable without DNA. The CDR3 has 14 amino acids.

This chain links TRBV29-1 with TRBJ2-1; TCRdb reports TRBD1, a call that lacks DNA to check it against. CDR3 size: 13 residues. The germline CDR1 and CDR2 sequences are SQVTM and ANQGSEA. CDR3 sequence reads: CSGQGASYNEQFF.

The gene calls are TRBV7-9 and TRBJ2-3; TCRdb outputs TRBD1, but without DNA this stays unchecked. Per the germline V gene, CDR1 is SEHNR and CDR2 is FQNEAQ (reference sequence). The CDR3 is 16 residues long. The chain's CDR3 is CASSPPGGADSDTQYF.

The CDR3 loop is CASRVHSNQPQHF. This chain links TRBV6-6 with TRBJ1-5. Per germline, CDR1 MNHNY and CDR2 SVGAGI (reference sequence). The CDR3 consists of 13 residues.

The V gene is TRBV28, the J gene TRBJ2-7. This CDR3 region has 11 residues. The V gene's germline CDR1 is MDHEN and CDR2 SYDVKM. The CDR3 region is CASSPNYEQYF.

V and J are TRBV12-3 or TRBV12-4 and TRBJ2-7. This CDR3 is built from 13 residues. This CDR3 reads CASSFSRTYEQYF.

The V and J genes are TRBV7-6 and TRBJ2-3; TCRdb calls TRBD2, which cannot be checked without DNA. Germline V gene data show CDR1 as SGHVS and CDR2 as FNYEAQ. The CDR3 totals 16 residues. The CDR3 here is CASSTSGGVSTDTQYF.

This chain joins TRBV9 and TRBJ2-1; TCRdb proposes TRBD2, but this gene call is untestable without DNA. This CDR3 has 12 amino acids. Germline CDR1 SGDLS, CDR2 YYNGEE. The CDR3 region is CASGGGGNEQFF.